The clone carrying this T cell receptor (beta chain) was seen many times. Antigen: not known. The entry originates in a study of T cells after yellow fever vaccination. Study context: Some fractions had low cell numbers, and these were prepared with SMART-Seq v4 Ultra Low Input.

TCRdb reanalysed the 5' RACE reads using MiXCR and keeps one entry per CDR3 protein. Among 250,000 or so distinct CDR3 sequences listed, 6% to 7.5% were seen once. Findings of the study overall: Across the CD4 and CD8 compartments, a small share of clonotypes was present in both. Clones that expanded after primary vaccination mostly reappeared after the booster (around 96% CD4, roughly 90% CD8).

The starting material was CD4+ T cells sorted from PBMCs, obtained 15 days after the yellow fever booster vaccination. The sequence came from a man aged 30 to 45 who received the YFV17D yellow fever vaccine.

The CDR3 DNA sequence: TGTGCCATCAGTGATGGGACTAGCTCCAATGAGCAGTTCTTC. Translating it yields CAISDGTSSNEQFF. This rearrangement joins TRBV10-3 to TRBJ2-1; 9 bases align to TRBD2. This CDR3 has 14 amino acids. V lost 3 bases to trimming and J lost 6 bases; unmatched junction nucleotides: 3. CDR1 ENHRY and CDR2 SYGVKD come from the germline V gene.